The next 31 T cell receptor beta chains were all read from a single sample in a study of T cells in Graves' hyperthyroidism and ophthalmopathy (dated by TCRdb to about 2019). Library preparation employed multiplex PCR. Reads for this sample came from an Illumina HiSeq 2000. Amplification of TCR beta CDR3 regions was carried out from RNA transcripts. The first round of RT-PCR for the TCR CDR3 was performed with the HTBI primer set and the Qiagen OneStep RT-PCR kit. TCRdb applied fastp at Q25 and MiXCR to the public reads, then kept only in-frame beta chains. Under each unique CDR3 protein, matching rows form one entry showing the most common genes and DNA. The sample table records roughly 580,000 distinct CDR3 sequences; around 45% of these occur just once. About 8.2% of the sample goes to the ten largest clones. Material for sequencing was peripheral blood or thyroid tissue (not recorded which). The origin of the receptors is a woman aged 18 to 35 with Graves' hyperthyroidism. Donor details come from another sample of the same person, matched by shared clones.

The V gene is TRBV6-2 or TRBV6-3, the J gene TRBJ1-2, with unresolved D. The V and J ends lost 0 bases and 5 bases respectively, with 13 bases between them. CDR1 MNHEY and CDR2 SVGEGT come from the germline V gene. The CDR3 is 15 residues long. Here the CDR3 DNA reads TGTGCCAGCAGTTACTCGGTAGGAGGAGGTTATGGCTACACCTTC. Protein sequence: CASSYSVGGGYGYTF.

The rearrangement links TRBV20-1 to TRBJ2-6; D is undetermined. There are 15 residues in the CDR3. Germline V gives CDR1 DFQATT, CDR2 SNEGSKA (reference sequence). V was pared by 6 bases and J by 0 bases, with 12 bases between. The CDR3 loop is CSANSPFSGANVLTF. The CDR3 nucleotides are TGCAGTGCCAATAGCCCGTTCTCTGGGGCCAACGTCCTGACTTTC.

This clonotype was counted once. The chain joins TRBV2 to TRBJ2-5, with 8 bases that match TRBD1. The CDR3 covers 14 residues. V trimming: 5 bases; J trimming: 2 bases; junction bases outside the gene matches: 4. Germline V lookup: CDR1 SNHLY, CDR2 FYNNEI. The CDR3 DNA reads TGTGCCAGCAGTACCGGGACAGGACAAGAGACCCAGTACTTC. Translation gives CASSTGTGQETQYF.

This clonotype was recorded at least ten times. V gene TRBV7-9 combines with J gene TRBJ2-7, with TRBD2 matching over 8 bases. The CDR3 extends over 15 amino acids. Germline V lookup: CDR1 SEHNR, CDR2 FQNEAQ (reference sequence). The trim removed 4 bases at V and 4 bases at J, leaving 9 bases unmatched. The CDR3 region is CASSSISGGPYEQYF. The CDR3 DNA follows: TGTGCCAGCAGCTCCATCTCGGGAGGGCCTTACGAGCAGTACTTC. Filled out from reference TRBV7-9 and TRBJ2-7, the complete variable domain reads DTGVSQNPRHKITKRGQNVTFRCDPISEHNRLYWYRQTLGQGPEFLTYFQNEAQLEKSRLLSDRFSAERPKGSFSTLEIQRTEQGDSAMYLCASSSISGGPYEQYFGPGTRLTVT.

On this clonotype itself: This may arise from a read error, as a much more abundant clone is one base away. The conserved phenylalanine or tryptophan normally closing the CDR3 is absent here, so this likely arose from a read error. V is TRBV2 and J is TRBJ1-5; the D gene is possibly TRBD1 (5 bases). This CDR3 has 12 residues. Germline V gene lookup returns CDR1 SNHLY and CDR2 FYNNEI. The germline V and J ends were trimmed by 7 bases and 4 bases, with 8 bases remaining between them. CDR3 loop: CASTGPNQPQHL. CDR3 DNA sequence: TGTGCCAGCACAGGGCCTAATCAGCCCCAGCATCTT.

The chain joins TRBV10-2 to TRBJ2-7, with 7 nucleotides matching TRBD1. The CDR3 totals 14 residues. Germline trimming cut 6 bases from V and 5 bases from J; bases unmatched to any gene: 10. Per germline, CDR1 WSHSY and CDR2 SAAADI. The CDR3 loop is CASSVWTGSDEQYF. In nucleotides, the CDR3 is TGCGCCAGCAGCGTTTGGACAGGTTCGGACGAGCAGTACTTC.

The rearrangement uses TRBV29-1 and TRBJ1-1; D gene unclear. The germline gives CDR1 SQVTM, CDR2 ANQGSEA. This CDR3 contains 11 residues. Between the trimmed V and J ends, which lost 3 bases and 7 bases, there was a span of 9 bases. CDR3 nucleotide sequence: TGCAGCGTTGAGAGGGCTGGTGAAGCTTTCTTT. Amino acid sequence: CSVERAGEAFF. The whole variable domain, filled in from reference TRBV29-1 and TRBJ1-1, reads SAVISQKPSRDICQRGTSLTIQCQVDSQVTMMFWYRQQPGQSLTLIATANQGSEATYESGFVIDKFPISRPNLTFSTLTVSNMSPEDSSIYLCSVERAGEAFFGQGTRLTVV.

This clonotype was picked up a small number of times. The rearrangement joins TRBV7-2 to TRBJ1-1, with 7 bases identical to TRBD1. Germline V lookup: CDR1 SGHTA, CDR2 FQGNSA. This CDR3 has 14 amino acids. V was clipped by 5 bases and J by 6 bases; unmatched bases: 9. This CDR3 is CASSPDRVSPEAFF. As DNA, the CDR3 is TGTGCCAGCAGCCCTGACAGGGTGAGCCCTGAAGCTTTCTTT.

This clonotype was counted a few times. V is TRBV12-3 or TRBV12-4 and J is TRBJ2-5; D may correspond to TRBD1 or TRBD2 (5 bases each). V was pared by 3 bases and J by 3 bases, with 11 bases between. The CDR3 totals 14 residues. CDR3 amino acids: CASSFRDGEETQYF. The CDR3 bases are TGTGCCAGCAGTTTTAGGGACGGCGAAGAGACCCAGTACTTC.

This clonotype occurred once. The genes are TRBV25-1 and TRBJ1-1, with no clear D. Germline V gene lookup returns CDR1 MGHDK and CDR2 SYGVNS. With 6 bases removed from V and 3 bases from J, the gap between germline ends came to 20 bases. The CDR3 sequence is 16 residues long. The CDR3, as DNA: TGTGCCAGCAGCGTTGGAGCGCCGTGGAGGGACACTGAAGCTTTCTTT. Residues: CASSVGAPWRDTEAFF.

This clonotype was observed many times. This CDR3 is CSVARDGNQPQHF. CDR3 nucleotide sequence: TGCAGCGTTGCCCGGGACGGCAATCAGCCCCAGCATTTT. The chain links TRBV29-1 to TRBJ1-5; possible D gene TRBD1, 5 bases. Trimming cost V 4 bases and J 2 bases, with 9 bases left between them. CDR3 length equals 13 residues. Germline loops: CDR1 SQVTM, CDR2 ANQGSEA.

The rearrangement uses TRBV12-3 or TRBV12-4 and TRBJ1-5; no firm D call. The length of the CDR3 is 11 residues. Between the trimmed V and J ends, which lost 5 bases and 11 bases, there was a span of 10 bases. The CDR3 spells CASSLTETQHF. In DNA, the CDR3 is TGTGCCAGCAGTCTAACGGAGACCCAGCATTTT.

There are a few counts of this clonotype. This sequence joins TRBV7-2 and TRBJ2-7, with 10 bases fitting TRBD1. There are 15 residues in the CDR3. Losses at the gene ends were 5 bases for V and 3 bases for J; bases not matched to a gene: 7. Per the germline V gene, CDR1 is SGHTA and CDR2 is FQGNSA. This CDR3 reads CASSQARDRGYEQYF. The CDR3 region has the DNA TGTGCCAGCAGCCAGGCCCGGGACAGGGGCTACGAGCAGTACTTC.

This chain links TRBV25-1 with TRBJ2-7; TRBD2 matches 7 bases. The junction had 12 bases not matched to a gene; V was cut back by 6 bases and J by 4 bases. The CDR3 consists of 15 residues. The germline CDR1 and CDR2 sequences are MGHDK and SYGVNS. DNA of the CDR3: TGTGCCAGCAGCCTGCGCCTAGCGGTTGGATACGAGCAGTACTTC. Translating it yields CASSLRLAVGYEQYF.

This sequence joins TRBV20-1 and TRBJ1-5, with D maybe TRBD1 (6 bases). The length of the CDR3 is 14 residues. The germline gives CDR1 DFQATT, CDR2 SNEGSKA (reference sequence). The V gene lost 7 bases and the J gene lost 6 bases, with 19 bases spanning the gap. This CDR3 is CSVQQGPRSQPQHF. The CDR3 DNA follows: TGCAGTGTTCAACAGGGACCCCGAAGTCAGCCCCAGCATTTT.

This chain joins TRBV6-1 and TRBJ1-2; D might be TRBD1 (6 bases). The CDR3 totals 13 residues. Germline values: CDR1 MNHNS, CDR2 SASEGT. Trimming took 8 bases from V and 7 from J, leaving 17 bases between them. DNA for the CDR3: TGTGCCAGCGGGGAGGACAGTTTGGGTGGCTACACCTTC. As protein: CASGEDSLGGYTF.

This chain joins TRBV21-1 and TRBJ1-2. TRBV21-1 is a recognized pseudogene. This CDR3 has 15 residues. CDR3 bases: TGTGCCAGCAGCACCTCCGGGACGGGAGGGTCAAAGTACACCTTC. Its translation: CASSTSGTGGSKYTF.

The gene calls are TRBV20-1 and TRBJ1-1; D unclear. Trimming cost V 1 base and J 3 bases, with 12 bases left between them. Germline V gives CDR1 DFQATT, CDR2 SNEGSKA (reference sequence). The CDR3 spans 14 residues. The CDR3 nucleotides are TGCAGTGCTAGAGTTCGACTGCTAGACACTGAAGCTTTCTTT. Amino acid sequence: CSARVRLLDTEAFF.

This clonotype was seen repeatedly, ten times or more. CDR3: CASSLGDRDYGYTF. CDR3 DNA: TGTGCCAGCAGCTTGGGGGACAGGGACTATGGCTACACCTTC. The V and J genes are TRBV5-5 and TRBJ1-2; 9 nucleotides agree with TRBD1. This CDR3 spans 14 amino acids. Germline CDR1 reads SGHKS; CDR2 reads YYEKEE (reference sequence). V shed 0 bases and J 3 bases; nucleotides not matched to a gene: 0.

The rearrangement links TRBV19 to TRBJ1-4; D is unclear. The length of the CDR3 is 16 residues. The V and J ends lost 3 bases and 4 bases respectively, with 15 bases between them. The germline V gene has CDR1 LNHDA and CDR2 SQIVND (reference sequence). CDR3 nucleotides: TGTGCCAGTAGTATTAGTCCCGGACGGGTTAATGAAAAACTGTTTTTT. This gives the protein CASSISPGRVNEKLFF. Full variable domain (missing parts from reference TRBV19 and TRBJ1-4): DGGITQSPKYLFRKEGQNVTLSCEQNLNHDAMYWYRQDPGQGLRLIYYSQIVNDFQKGDIAEGYSVSREKKESFPLTVTSAQKNPTAFYLCASSISPGRVNEKLFFGSGTQLSVL.

This clonotype turned up a few times. The genes are TRBV7-2 and TRBJ1-2; 9 nucleotides agree with TRBD1. CDR3 length: 15 amino acids. The germline V gene encodes CDR1 SGHTA and CDR2 FQGNSA. V dropped 5 bases and J dropped 2; count of bases not matched to a gene: 6. CDR3 protein: CASSRDRGWNYGYTF. The CDR3 nucleotides are TGTGCCAGCAGCCGAGACAGGGGGTGGAACTATGGCTACACCTTC.

This clonotype was picked up many times. Here the CDR3 reads CATSDSPGGTEGKLFF. CDR3 coding DNA: TGTGCCACCAGTGATTCCCCAGGGGGCACGGAAGGGAAACTGTTTTTT. The chain couples TRBV24-1 to TRBJ1-4; 8 bases are a match to TRBD1. This CDR3 is 16 amino acids long. With V trimmed by 2 bases and J by 11 bases, 12 bases remained unmatched. In germline, CDR1 is KGHDR, CDR2 SFDVKD.

This clonotype was counted many times. This sequence joins TRBV19 and TRBJ2-7; 9 bases match TRBD2. Germline assignment: CDR1 LNHDA and CDR2 SQIVND (reference sequence). CDR3 length: 14 amino acids. J lost 5 bases, V lost 5 bases, and 7 bases had no gene match. The CDR3 sequence is CASSLRREGHEQYF. CDR3 nucleotide sequence: TGTGCCAGTAGTCTCCGGCGGGAGGGTCACGAGCAGTACTTC.

The rearrangement uses TRBV7-9 and TRBJ1-5; 11 nucleotides match TRBD1. The trim removed 2 bases at V and 7 bases at J, leaving 7 bases unmatched. The CDR3 contains 16 residues. Germline loops: CDR1 SEHNR, CDR2 FQNEAQ (reference sequence). The CDR3 is CASSLSGQGARQPQHF. The CDR3 DNA is TGTGCCAGCAGCTTAAGTGGACAGGGGGCTCGGCAGCCCCAGCATTTT.

This clonotype has a handful of counts. J is TRBJ1-6 and V is TRBV7-9, with D maybe TRBD1 (6 bases). V gave up 3 bases and J gave up 7 bases, with 13 bases separating them. The CDR3 consists of 15 residues. CDR1 and CDR2 from the germline V gene are SEHNR and FQNEAQ (reference sequence). The CDR3: CASSLARGFNSPLHF. Here the CDR3 DNA reads TGTGCCAGCAGCTTGGCCAGGGGCTTCAATTCACCCCTCCACTTT. Using reference TRBV7-9 and TRBJ1-6 for the parts outside the CDR3, the full variable domain is DTGVSQNPRHKITKRGQNVTFRCDPISEHNRLYWYRQTLGQGPEFLTYFQNEAQLEKSRLLSDRFSAERPKGSFSTLEIQRTEQGDSAMYLCASSLARGFNSPLHFGNGTRLTVT.

The chain is built from TRBV7-2 and TRBJ2-5; 10 nucleotides align to TRBD1. The CDR3 runs to 14 residues. J lost 5 bases, V lost 6 bases, and 6 bases had no gene match. CDR1 SGHTA and CDR2 FQGNSA come from the germline V gene. The CDR3 DNA follows: TGTGCCAGCAGGAGACAGGGGGCTGGGGAGACCCAGTACTTC. Translation: CASRRQGAGETQYF.

This clonotype was observed once. V is TRBV20-1 and J is TRBJ1-1; tentative D call: TRBD1 (6 bases). Deletions cut 8 bases from V and 5 bases from J, with 15 bases between. The length of the CDR3 is 12 residues. CDR1 and CDR2 (germline): DFQATT, SNEGSKA (reference sequence). As DNA, the CDR3 is TGCAGTCGACAGGAAGGTGATACTGAAGCTTTCTTT. Protein product: CSRQEGDTEAFF.

V gene TRBV20-1 combines with J gene TRBJ1-4; D gene ambiguous. Germline CDR1 is DFQATT and CDR2 is SNEGSKA (reference sequence). The V and J ends lost 1 base and 3 bases respectively, with 9 bases between them. The CDR3 is made up of 14 amino acids. The CDR3 protein is CSARVPRANEKLFF. The CDR3 nucleotides read TGCAGTGCTAGAGTTCCTAGGGCTAATGAAAAACTGTTTTTT.

This chain links TRBV20-1 with TRBJ2-7; TRBD1 agrees at 7 bases. V shed 6 bases, J shed 1 base, and the junction held 3 bases outside the gene matches. This CDR3 spans 12 amino acids. Germline V gene data show CDR1 as DFQATT and CDR2 as SNEGSKA (reference sequence). The CDR3 coding sequence is TGCAGTGCAATGGACAGGTCCTACGAGCAGTACTTC. It specifies CSAMDRSYEQYF.

Notes on this clonotype: With a much larger clone just one base away, this may be a read error. The V and J genes are TRBV15 and TRBJ1-1; no firm D call. The germline V gene encodes CDR1 LNHNV and CDR2 YYDKDF (reference sequence). Trimming left V 5 bases short and J 10 bases short, with 14 bases between. The CDR3 runs to 12 residues. CDR3 nucleotides: TGTGCCACCAGCCGCGTTATCTATGGAGCTTTCTTT. Translated, it gives CATSRVIYGAFF.

This clonotype has at least ten counts. The DNA of the CDR3 is TGCAGCGTTTCACAGTTCCAGGGGGGCTACACCTTC. Translated: CSVSQFQGGYTF. The chain has TRBV29-1 and TRBJ1-2; D perhaps matches TRBD1 (6 bases). The CDR3 runs to 12 residues. In germline, CDR1 is SQVTM, CDR2 ANQGSEA. Trimming pared 5 bases from V and 8 bases from J, leaving 15 bases between.